Included here is one T cell receptor (beta chain) sequence, with context. Its antigen specificity is not known. No qualities accompany the bases; no much larger clone lies one base away. A distance of 18 bases separates the germline ends of V and J, which lose 7 bases and 3 bases respectively. For CDR1 and CDR2, the germline V gene lists SNHLY and FYNNEI. Counted from cysteine to phenylalanine, this CDR3 has 15 amino acids. CDR3 DNA only is kept here, 45 bases in frame from base 1. This entry is derived from a study of cytomegalovirus exposure and HLA in healthy donors (dated by TCRdb to about 2017). For the wider study: An earlier analysis of roughly 630 of the donors reported 250 to 350 Gb of sequence data and around 120 million unique TCR beta sequences from approximately 180 million T cells. Approximately 310 gigabases of sequencing data and tens of millions of unique TCR sequences were included in an early release covering about 700 HLA-typed donors. The genetic ancestry cluster associated with self-reported Caucasian donors included roughly 84% of the roughly 380 genotyped donors. The study aimed to test whether cataloging public T cell receptors could reveal signatures of past pathogen exposure. The study used immunosequencing to profile the T cell repertoires of 666 subjects and linked those repertoires to cytomegalovirus serostatus. A separate validation cohort of roughly 110 different subjects was used in addition to the approximately 670-subject first cohort. To predict cytomegalovirus infection status, the study brought together high-throughput TCR immunosequencing, statistical association of individual TCRs with disease status, and machine learning. To study patterns of TCR occurrence, a later analysis re-analyzed previously published TCR beta repertoires from several hundred donors and added high-resolution HLA genotyping. In the later analysis, no new phenotypic data were used to find candidate immune exposures; instead, reliance was placed on TCR beta sequences and their occurrence across donors. An earlier analysis of 587 of the donors used high-throughput TCR beta sequencing to judge whether each TCR beta V gene segment behaved as functional or pseudogenic. Alongside the repertoire data, information on donor age, sex, ethnicity and CMV serostatus was compiled. In a later genetic analysis, genome-wide SNP genotypes for about 65% of the 666 donors were used, and that subset was treated as a discovery cohort. All discovery cohort repertoires had been generated on a single sequencing platform. HLA typing included class I and class II loci at four-digit resolution. The number of donors typed differed by locus, with roughly 620-630 for A, B, C, DRB1 and DQB1, roughly 520 for DQA1, approximately 580 for DPA1, and some 440 for DPB1. Because of strong linkage in the cohort, roughly five DR-DQ haplotypes were treated as single units for association and clustering. On average, around 240,000 unique TCR beta nucleotide sequences were sequenced per donor among roughly 430 genotyped donors of the cohort, with 15% to 20% of those sequences being non-productive.

The cohort consisted of fewer than 700 healthy bone marrow donors. All cohort members were sampled while nominally healthy, although unrecorded immune exposures were likely present. The donor tested CMV seropositive and was one of the 289 seropositive cohort members. A peripheral blood sample was collected from each donor, and TCR beta sequencing was performed on peripheral blood mononuclear cells. Genomic DNA was extracted from the blood cell samples with the Qiagen DNeasy Blood Extraction Kit. Library method: the immunoSEQ multiplex PCR assay. The multiplex PCR relied on a mix of 60 forward primers for TCR Vbeta segments and 13 reverse primers for TCR Jbeta segments. The CDR3 region of rearranged TCR beta genes was amplified from genomic DNA by a multiplex PCR assay. On the Illumina HiSeq System, the amplified TCR beta libraries were sequenced as 87-base-pair reads. The authors' analysis ran thus. In a later analysis, 70 million to 95 million unique TCR beta chains were counted across the 690 or so repertoires, and about 9.9 million of these chains were shared by at least two donors. Raw reads were error-corrected and collapsed into unique sequences with a nearest-neighbor algorithm that merged closely related sequences to remove PCR and sequencing errors. Alignment of CDR3 sequences to IMGT reference sequences was used to assign V, D and J gene segments. For a sequence to be retained, at least a six-nucleotide match to both a V gene segment and a J gene segment was required. Rearrangements were classified as productive when the CDR3 lacked stop codons and remained in frame with V and J, and all other rearrangements were classified as non-productive. CDR3 was defined according to IMGT convention as the region running from the second conserved V-encoded cysteine to the conserved J-encoded phenylalanine. Sequences without an unambiguous match to a single V gene segment were excluded from the earlier analysis of 450 to 650 of the donors. In an earlier analysis of approximately 560 of the donors, a V segment was called functional when productive rearrangements were above 56.7%, and segregating when the standard deviation between donors exceeded 5%. A statistical classification framework was built for diagnosing cytomegalovirus status from the catalog of TCR beta chain sequences. In a later analysis, V and J genes were assigned by comparing TCR nucleotide sequences against IMGT/GENE-DB human TR gene sequences. A later analysis assigned CDR3 sequences and most-parsimonious VDJ recombination scenarios with the TCRdist pipeline. In a later analysis, each TCR beta chain was defined by its CDR3 amino acid sequence together with its V-gene family, and reads without a unique V-gene family were excluded. A later analysis removed 450 to 600 highly shared, low-generation-probability nucleotide sequences to deal with suspected cross-contamination and a sequencing artifact. In a later analysis, a clonal expansion index for each public chain was calculated from normalized within-repertoire ranks of inferred template counts. Generation probabilities in a later analysis came from a VDJ recombination model fitted to out-of-frame rearrangements, and those results were checked against IGoR. In a later analysis, TCR-TCR, TCR-HLA and TCR-CMV co-occurrence was scored with hypergeometric tests, and a repertoire-size bias correction was applied to TCR pairs. In a later analysis, false discovery rates were estimated by permuting HLA or CMV assignments 20 times. In a later analysis, co-occurring TCRs were grouped with DBSCAN, and TCRdist sequence similarity was added when clustering was performed within HLA-allele-positive subsets. Repertoires with fewer than 30,000 or more than 120,000 public chains were left out of co-occurrence clustering, as were several repertoires with anomalous nucleotide sharing. Imported from immuneACCESS, the table was reduced by TCRdb to in-frame sequences with V and J called. These copies leave out some clones; in studies compared against another copy, an unresolved V gene accounts for under half, and the cause of the remainder is not known. That table gives V, J and clone size, and the DNA gave D and trimming. This sample holds approximately 70,000 clones; roughly 76% were observed only once. The top ten clones comprise about 8% of the sample.

Study-wide findings and limitations: Cytomegalovirus status was reported to be diagnosed by the classifier with high specificity and sensitivity in both the original and validation cohorts. The earlier analysis of approximately 590 of the donors excluded some 15 rarely observed V segments, including chromosome 9 orphons, because counts were too low. In a later analysis, the rate of TCR association differed among HLA loci, with DRB1 alleles having the most associated TCRs and HLA-C alleles having the fewest. Because some donors lacked HLA typing at each locus, the association tests relied only on the typed subset. A later genetic analysis reported fewer N-insertions in productive TCRs among donors in an Asian-associated ancestry cluster than the approximately 670-donor mean. An association between a missense DCLRE1C variant and V-gene and J-gene trimming of TCR beta chains was found in a later genetic analysis and replicated in an independent cohort. Most TCR sequences were seen in very few donors, while some public TCRs were found in many individuals. An earlier analysis of approximately 600 of the donors showed that most TCR beta V segments appeared in productive rearrangements either about 87% or about 30% of the time, which broadly matched IMGT annotations. Strong co-occurrence of HLA alleles, especially DR and DQ, made assigning TCR associations to individual alleles difficult. Linkage disequilibrium might explain the correlated functional status among segregating V segments, but an unknown experimental factor could not be ruled out. In vitro tests confirmed that a few of the cytomegalovirus-associated TCR beta chains recognize cytomegalovirus antigens. Because the 87-base-pair reads could not distinguish some IMGT-functional V segments, including TRBV6-2 and TRBV6-3, those segments were excluded. Several of the top co-occurrence clusters appeared to be linked to parvovirus B19, influenza, CMV and Epstein-Barr virus, according to a later analysis. Only TCR beta chains were sequenced in this cohort, and the absence of alpha or paired-chain data limited detectable features. A further reported finding was that TCR beta sequences accurately predicted the HLA-A and HLA-B alleles for most subjects in the first cohort. Most CMV-associated TCR beta chains appeared to be HLA-restricted in a later analysis, and the HLA associations seemed to be driven largely by CMV exposure. Immune exposure information for the cohort was limited to CMV serostatus. Roughly uniform sequencing depth across donors was assumed in presence/absence analyses, although this assumption may not hold. The authors suggested that the approach could potentially be generalized to other disease states and immunological phenotypes. A later analysis associated 15,000 to 20,000 TCR beta sequences with specific HLA alleles at a false discovery rate of 0.05. The study gave a list of some 150 TCR beta chains associated with cytomegalovirus. A later analysis found that HLA-associated TCR beta chains were more clonally expanded and had lower generation probabilities than equally common non-associated chains. A group of highly shared sequence variants was considered likely to be a technical artifact of the sequencing pipeline.

Recombination connected TRBV2 to TRBJ1-2; the best D guess is TRBD1, with 5 bases matching. The material sequenced was PBMCs. This receptor was obtained from a man in his fifties or sixties in good health and CMV-seropositive. The DNA is as follows: TGTGCCAGCACCCTGGGGCAGTCGCATGACTATGGCTACACCTTC. Its protein reads: CASTLGQSHDYGYTF.